These T cell receptor beta chains were read from a single sample in a study of T-cell memory formation after mild COVID-19. TCRdb re-analysed the 5' RACE reads in MiXCR, keeping a single row per CDR3 protein. The sample consists of roughly 480,000 distinct CDR3 sequences, nearly 25% of them appearing once. The sample was PBMCs or a T cell subset sorted from them (not recorded which). These receptors were taken from an adult woman who had mild COVID-19 (a few samples of this study predate the infection). Cell type and time point are not known. Both conserved end residues are part of each CDR3. A D gene is named only where the DNA matches it firmly. Size is stated for part of the rows, as once, few or many counts, or as a class when the clone is expanded.

TRBD2 | TRBJ2-2 | - | TRBV11-2 | 15 | TGTGCCAGCAGAACCCGGGGGGGGAACACCGGGGAGCTGTTTTTT | CASRTRGGNTGELFF
- | TRBJ2-2 | - | TRBV4-2 | 13 | TGTGCCAGCAGCCCTGATTACACCGGGGAGCTGTTTTTT | CASSPDYTGELFF
TRBD2 | TRBJ2-3 | few | TRBV4-3 | 20 | TGCGCCAGCAGCCGCGTTGGGACTAGCGGGAGTAGCCCCGGGGGAGATACGCAGTATTTT | CASSRVGTSGSSPGGDTQYF
TRBD1 | TRBJ1-1 | - | TRBV7-2 | 15 | TGTGGCAGCAGCCTCAGGGGGACAGGCGGCACTGAAGCTTTCTTT | CGSSLRGTGGTEAFF
- | TRBJ1-1 | few | TRBV9 | 16 | TGTGCCAGCAACAAAGGAGTGGGGGGCTGGAACACTGAAGCTTTCTTT | CASNKGVGGWNTEAFF
- | TRBJ1-2 | - | TRBV12-3/TRBV12-4 | 12 | TGTGCCACCCTCTTACGGTTATATGGCTACACCTTC | CATLLRLYGYTF
TRBD2 | TRBJ2-1 | few | TRBV20-1 | 14 | TGCAGTGCTACGAGCGGGAGGACCAACAATGAGCAGTTCTTC | CSATSGRTNNEQFF
TRBD1 | TRBJ1-2 | many | TRBV5-1 | 15 | TGCGCCAGCAGCTATTGGACAGGGGCTAACTATGGCTACACCTTC | CASSYWTGANYGYTF
TRBD2 | TRBJ2-1 | - | TRBV12-3/TRBV12-4 | 13 | TGTGCCAGCAGCTCCCTCCGGGGGGGTGAGCAGTTCTTC | CASSSLRGGEQFF
TRBD2 | TRBJ2-7 | - | TRBV20-1 | 15 | TGCAGTGCTAGTCCTAGCGGTTATAGCTCCTACGAGCAGTACTTC | CSASPSGYSSYEQYF
- | TRBJ2-7 | - | TRBV6-2/TRBV6-3 | 16 | TGTGCCAGCAGTACGCGGGTGGTAACGGGACCATACGAGCAGTACTTC | CASSTRVVTGPYEQYF
- | TRBJ2-2 | few | TRBV7-2 | 15 | TGTGCCAGCAGCTCCGGACTGGGGGGACGTGGGGAGCTGTTTTTT | CASSSGLGGRGELFF
- | TRBJ1-1 | - | TRBV5-1 | 14 | TGCGCCAGCAGCTTGGTTCAGATGAACACTGAAGCTTTCTTT | CASSLVQMNTEAFF
- | TRBJ1-1 | few | TRBV29-1 | 12 | TGCAGCGTTGCCCTTATCAACACTGAAGCTTTCTTT | CSVALINTEAFF
- | TRBJ2-4 | - | TRBV7-8 | 16 | TGTGCCAGCAGCTTGGGCGGGTATGGAGCCAAAAACATTCAGTACTTC | CASSLGGYGAKNIQYF
TRBD2 | TRBJ2-1 | few | TRBV7-9 | 15 | TGTGCCAGCAGACCAGGACTAGCGGAACACAATGAGCAGTTCTTC | CASRPGLAEHNEQFF
- | TRBJ1-1 | - | TRBV7-2 | 12 | TGTGCCAGCAGCTTAGCAGGAATTGAAGCTTTCTTT | CASSLAGIEAFF
- | TRBJ2-7 | few | TRBV15 | 15 | TGTGCCACCAGCAGAGATGTTGGGGGCTCCTACGAGCAGTACTTC | CATSRDVGGSYEQYF
- | TRBJ2-7 | - | TRBV20-1 | 17 | TGCAGTGCTAGAGATGTCGTTGGAGCTCCCCCCCGCTACGAGCAGTACTTC | CSARDVVGAPPRYEQYF
- | TRBJ2-7 | few | TRBV5-1 | 15 | TGCGCCAGCAGCCCCCGGCAGGGCAAGAATTACGAGCAGTACTTC | CASSPRQGKNYEQYF
- | TRBJ2-7 | few | TRBV6-5 | 11 | TGTGCCAGCAGTTACGGCTTCGAGCAGTACTTC | CASSYGFEQYF
TRBD2 | TRBJ2-1 | - | TRBV5-6 | 17 | TGTGCCAGCAGCTTGACGGCTAGCGGGAATGGGTACAATGAGCAGTTCTTC | CASSLTASGNGYNEQFF
TRBD1 | TRBJ2-7 | - | TRBV5-1 | 16 | TGCGCCAGCAGCTTGTCTTACGGGACAGATTCCTACGAGCAGTACTTC | CASSLSYGTDSYEQYF
- | TRBJ1-5 | once | TRBV5-5 | 17 | TGTGCCAGCAGCCGGGGAATAGGGGGGGATAGCAATCAGCCCCAGCATTTT | CASSRGIGGDSNQPQHF
- | TRBJ2-1 | many | TRBV12-3/TRBV12-4 | 14 | TGTGCCAGCAGTTTAGCGGGGGGGCCCAATGAGCAGTTCTTC | CASSLAGGPNEQFF
- | TRBJ2-3 | - | TRBV6-2/TRBV6-3 | 14 | TGTGCCAGCAGCCTAGGGACCACCCGGGGGACGCAGTATTTT | CASSLGTTRGTQYF
TRBD2 | TRBJ2-1 | - | TRBV18 | 14 | TGTGCCAGCTCCCCGTCCGGACTAGCGAATGAGCAGTTCTTC | CASSPSGLANEQFF